This T cell receptor (beta chain) came from a study of lymphopenia after photon versus proton radiotherapy (dated by TCRdb to the late 2010s). Notes on the research overall: Photon and proton radiation therapy were compared by the study for their immunological effects in patients with gastrointestinal tumors who developed high-grade lymphopenia. The cohort comprised approximately 21 patients with gastrointestinal tumors who received either photon or proton therapy and then developed lymphopenia. The study was designed to characterize how the impact on the immune system differs between the two radiation modalities. Overall study outcomes, separate from this receptor: Across the cohort, an inverse correlation was found between a larger post-nadir drop in TCR diversity and overall survival time among patients who died. Proton-treated patients stayed relatively stable during treatment, while photon-treated patients lost naive T cells and TCR diversity and gained effector/memory populations. After the lymphocyte count nadir, repertoires from photon-treated patients showed oligoclonal expansion, particularly of CD8+ Temra cells, and this expansion drove the decline in diversity. The survival association was assessed only in patients who died, and the authors presented better survival with proton therapy as a possibility rather than a demonstrated result.

Library prep was done by the immunoSEQ multiplex PCR assay. T cell repertoires were profiled by deep sequencing of rearranged TCR beta loci, alongside multiparametric flow cytometry. The source is immuneACCESS, and TCRdb retained only in-frame sequences with V and J called. Part of the clones is not carried over; for the studies checked, unresolved V genes explain less than half of this, and the remainder is unexplained. The sample contains some 30,000 clones, over 75% of them found a single time. The ten largest clones take up more than 12% of the sample. Including the terminal cysteine and phenylalanine, the CDR3 comprises 14 residues. Kept here is only the CDR3 DNA, which spans 42 bases and is read in frame from base 1. V is pared back by 1 base and J by 0 bases, with 6 bases lying between the germline termini. CDR1 LGHNA and CDR2 YSLEER were looked up in the germline V gene. As to this clone: Its antigen remains undetermined. No base-level quality is on record; no much larger clone is a single base apart.

The chain employs TRBV4-3 and TRBJ1-1, with an unclear D gene assignment. Here the sequenced sample was peripheral blood, taken from a patient treated with proton-based radiotherapy. The sequence derives from a woman aged 70 to 79 with pancreatic cancer. This receptor has the CDR3 CASSQVSVNTEAFF. The bases read TGCGCCAGCAGCCAAGTAAGTGTGAACACTGAAGCTTTCTTT.